Shown below are 28 T cell receptor beta chains from a single sample sequenced in a study of cytomegalovirus exposure and HLA in healthy donors. PCR involved 60 Vbeta and 13 Jbeta primers. Sequencing used immunoSEQ multiplex PCR; TCRdb keeps in-frame clones, though not all of them. The sample consists of about 130,000 clones, approximately 80% of them appearing once. The specimen was PBMCs. These receptors were taken from a young man in good health and CMV-seronegative.

V is TRBV7-6 and J is TRBJ2-7; D is unresolved. CDR1 is SGHVS, CDR2 FNYEAQ, per germline. The CDR3 has 14 residues. V was cut by 5 bases and J by 6 bases, with 17 bases left in between. The CDR3 DNA sequence: TGTGCCAGCAGCCCCCTCGGCTCATCGGGCGAGCAGTACTTC. Protein product: CASSPLGSSGEQYF.

The chain is built from TRBV19 and TRBJ1-2, with no clear D. V was pared by 3 bases and J by 3 bases, with 5 bases between. This CDR3 contains 12 residues. Germline V gene lookup returns CDR1 LNHDA and CDR2 SQIVND (reference sequence). The CDR3 sequence: CASSITYYGYTF. The CDR3 bases are TGTGCCAGTAGTATCACTTACTATGGCTACACCTTC. The complete variable domain, with remaining parts taken from reference TRBV19 and TRBJ1-2, reads DGGITQSPKYLFRKEGQNVTLSCEQNLNHDAMYWYRQDPGQGLRLIYYSQIVNDFQKGDIAEGYSVSREKKESFPLTVTSAQKNPTAFYLCASSITYYGYTFGSGTRLTVV.

The V call is TRBV28, the J call TRBJ2-7, with 11 bases fitting TRBD1. Germline assignment: CDR1 MDHEN and CDR2 SYDVKM. This CDR3 spans 14 amino acids. Losses at the gene ends were 6 bases for V and 6 bases for J; bases not matched to a gene: 7. The CDR3 loop is CASRGQGERSEQYV. In DNA, the CDR3 is TGTGCCAGCAGGGGACAGGGGGAGCGGAGCGAGCAGTACGTC.

This rearrangement joins TRBV9 to TRBJ2-1, with TRBD2 matching 11 bases. J was trimmed by 5 bases and V by 0 bases; bases with no gene match: 7. CDR3 size: 17 residues. CDR1 is SGDLS and CDR2 is YYNGEE in the germline V gene. CDR3: CASSVDHLAGGNNEQFF. CDR3 coding DNA: TGTGCCAGCAGCGTAGATCATCTAGCGGGAGGAAACAATGAGCAGTTCTTC.

This chain connects TRBV5-6 to TRBJ2-1; 9 bases are shared with TRBD1. CDR3 length: 15 residues. V was clipped by 2 bases and J by 1 base; unmatched bases: 1. Germline lookup yields CDR1 SGHDT and CDR2 YYEEEE. CDR3 protein: CASSFGTGSYNEQFF. Written as DNA, the CDR3 is TGTGCCAGCAGCTTTGGGACAGGGTCCTACAATGAGCAGTTCTTC.

This clone came up a few times. The rearrangement joins TRBV28 to TRBJ2-5; 7 nucleotides line up with TRBD2. Germline loops: CDR1 MDHEN, CDR2 SYDVKM. CDR3 length: 13 residues. Trimming took 10 bases from V and 1 from J; bases not matched to a gene: 6. CDR3 sequence: CAILGGLQETQYF. The CDR3 nucleotides read TGTGCCATACTGGGAGGGCTCCAAGAGACCCAGTACTTC.

The chain carries TRBV13 and TRBJ2-3; D not resolved. V shed 5 bases and J shed 4 bases, with 22 bases lying between them. CDR1 and CDR2 (germline): PRHDT, FYEKMQ (reference sequence). The CDR3 loop spans 17 amino acids. CDR3 sequence reads: CASSPWAGGGRSDTQYF. The CDR3 DNA reads as TGTGCCAGCAGCCCGTGGGCTGGTGGTGGTCGGTCAGATACGCAGTATTTT.

The chain carries TRBV4-2 and TRBJ1-3; D call uncertain. The CDR3 covers 16 residues. V was cut by 0 bases and J by 4 bases, with 13 bases left in between. In germline, CDR1 is LGHNA, CDR2 YNFKEQ. The CDR3 sequence: CASSQETAGSGNTIYF. The CDR3 DNA reads TGTGCCAGCAGCCAAGAAACCGCGGGCTCCGGAAACACCATATATTTT.

The gene calls are TRBV10-3 and TRBJ2-7; D is uncertain. There are 13 residues in the CDR3. V gave up 2 bases and J gave up 12 bases, with 17 bases separating them. CDR1 and CDR2 from the germline V gene are ENHRY and SYGVKD. CDR3 sequence: CAISENGSGAPYV. The CDR3 DNA reads as TGTGCCATCAGTGAGAATGGGTCAGGCGCCCCGTACGTC.

This sequence joins TRBV6-1 and TRBJ2-7, with TRBD1 matching over 7 bases. CDR1 is MNHNS and CDR2 is SASEGT in the germline V gene. V gave up 7 bases and J gave up 1 base; unmatched junction bases: 7. The CDR3 is 14 amino acids. The CDR3 bases are TGTGCCAGCACGAACCCGGGACAGTCCTACGAGCAGTACGTC. Translated, it gives CASTNPGQSYEQYV.

The chain has TRBV18 and TRBJ1-1; 9 bases are a match to TRBD1. V shed 3 bases, J shed 9 bases, and the junction held 5 bases outside the gene matches. The germline gives CDR1 KGHSH, CDR2 LQKENI. This CDR3 is built from 13 residues. The CDR3 loop reads CASSPRDREKAFF. CDR3 coding DNA: TGTGCCAGCTCACCCCGGGACAGGGAGAAAGCTTTCTTT.

Remarks on this clone: Germline is not matched at one junction end, which may reflect a read error. The chain links TRBV7-9 to TRBJ1-4; D remains ambiguous. Germline-derived CDR1 and CDR2 are SEHNR and FQNEAQ (reference sequence). The CDR3 consists of 15 residues. CDR3 bases: TGTTCCAGCAGCCCTGACATTGCAACTAATGAAAAACTGTTTTTT. Translated: CSSSPDIATNEKLFF.

This chain connects TRBV7-2 to TRBJ2-2, with 7 bases identical to TRBD2. Germline loops: CDR1 SGHTA, CDR2 FQGNSA. The CDR3 sequence is 15 residues long. With 1 base clipped from V and 10 bases from J, the junction kept 9 bases outside the gene matches. The CDR3 reads CASSLVPAGVSELFF. The CDR3 DNA is TGTGCCAGCAGCTTAGTGCCTGCGGGAGTTTCGGAGCTGTTTTTT. Using reference TRBV7-2 and TRBJ2-2 for the parts outside the CDR3, the full variable domain is GAGVSQSPSNKVTEKGKDVELRCDPISGHTALYWYRQSLGQGLEFLIYFQGNSAPDKSGLPSDRFSAERTGGSVSTLTIQRTQQEDSAVYLCASSLVPAGVSELFFGEGSRLTVL.

The chain has TRBV30 and TRBJ2-3; a weak D match, TRBD2 (5 bases). Germline V CDR1 and CDR2: GTSNPN, SVGIG (reference sequence). V lost 0 bases, J lost 2 bases, and 12 bases lay in between. The CDR3 runs 15 residues. The DNA of the CDR3 is TGTGCCTGGAGTGTACTGGGAGCTTCCACAGATACGCAGTATTTT. Translating gives CAWSVLGASTDTQYF.

This clone was observed once. V usage is TRBV28 and J usage is TRBJ2-5; 7 bases align to TRBD2. TRBJ2-7 matches the DNA end more closely, so the J call is doubtful. The germline V gene has CDR1 MDHEN and CDR2 SYDVKM. The CDR3 totals 15 residues. The CDR3 here is CASSTTGGATYEQYF. CDR3 bases: TGTGCCAGCAGTACAACGGGAGGCGCTACCTACGAGCAGTACTTC.

The V call is TRBV5-1, the J call TRBJ2-7, with 7 positions matching TRBD1. The V gene's germline CDR1 is SGHRS and CDR2 YFSETQ. The CDR3 contains 16 residues. V trimming: 4 bases; J trimming: 1 base; junction bases outside the gene matches: 11. Here the CDR3 reads CASSLMTGTVSYEQYF. The CDR3 nucleotides read TGCGCCAGCAGCCTGATGACCGGGACAGTATCCTACGAGCAGTACTTC.

The rearrangement joins TRBV7-2 to TRBJ2-3, with 7 bases fitting TRBD2. The CDR3 has 16 residues. The germline gives CDR1 SGHTA, CDR2 FQGNSA. V lost 2 bases, J lost 0 bases, and 5 bases stayed unmatched. The CDR3 DNA reads as TGTGCCAGCAGCTTAAAGCTAGCGGCTAGCACAGATACGCAGTATTTT. Its protein is CASSLKLAASTDTQYF. The complete variable domain, with remaining parts taken from reference TRBV7-2 and TRBJ2-3, reads GAGVSQSPSNKVTEKGKDVELRCDPISGHTALYWYRQSLGQGLEFLIYFQGNSAPDKSGLPSDRFSAERTGGSVSTLTIQRTQQEDSAVYLCASSLKLAASTDTQYFGPGTRLTVL.

The chain joins TRBV11-2 to TRBJ2-7; 7 bases are a match to TRBD1. CDR1 SGHAT and CDR2 FQNNGV come from the germline V gene. Losses at the gene ends were 2 bases for V and 3 bases for J; bases not matched to a gene: 7. This CDR3 has 15 amino acids. The CDR3 protein is CASSLSQGGLYEQYF. CDR3 coding DNA: TGTGCCAGCAGCTTATCACAAGGGGGCCTCTACGAGCAGTACTTC. The complete variable domain, with remaining parts taken from reference TRBV11-2 and TRBJ2-7, reads EAGVAQSPRYKIIEKRQSVAFWCNPISGHATLYWYQQILGQGPKLLIQFQNNGVVDDSQLPKDRFSAERLKGVDSTLKIQPAKLEDSAVYLCASSLSQGGLYEQYFGPGTRLTVT.

This rearrangement joins TRBV9 to TRBJ2-2, with D tentatively TRBD2 (5 bases). This CDR3 has 15 amino acids. Germline V lookup: CDR1 SGDLS, CDR2 YYNGEE. V lost 2 bases to trimming and J lost 0 bases, with 8 bases between them. The CDR3 region has the DNA TGTGCCAGCAGCGTCCAACTAGCGAACACCGGGGAGCTGTTTTTT. Amino acid sequence: CASSVQLANTGELFF.

The chain carries TRBV19 and TRBJ2-7; TRBD1 might be the D (5 bases). This CDR3 has 13 residues. The V and J ends lost 3 bases and 3 bases respectively, with 9 bases between them. Germline CDR1 is LNHDA and CDR2 is SQIVND (reference sequence). The CDR3 is CASSISRDYEQYV. DNA of the CDR3: TGTGCCAGTAGTATTTCCAGGGACTACGAGCAGTACGTC.

This chain uses TRBV27 with TRBJ2-7, with 7 positions matching TRBD2. CDR3 length equals 15 residues. V trimming: 7 bases; J trimming: 3 bases; junction bases outside the gene matches: 12. Germline-derived CDR1 and CDR2 are MNHEY and SMNVEV (reference sequence). The CDR3 loop reads CASTARPGLSYEQYF. CDR3 in DNA: TGTGCCAGCACCGCACGTCCGGGACTAAGCTACGAGCAGTACTTC.

J is TRBJ1-4 and V is TRBV21-1; the table's D call TRBD1 went unverified against the DNA. TRBV21-1 is annotated as a pseudogene. The CDR3 runs 18 residues. CDR3 in amino acids: CASSKRQGALTRQEKLFF. DNA of the CDR3: TGTGCCAGCAGCAAGCGACAGGGGGCCTTGACGAGGCAAGAAAAACTGTTTTTT.

This clone was recorded once. The CDR3 sequence is CASSETGLGSPLHF. The CDR3 nucleotides are TGTGCCAGCAGCGAGACAGGGTTGGGTTCACCCCTCCACTTT. V gene TRBV9 combines with J gene TRBJ1-6; 7 nucleotides agree with TRBD1. Germline CDR1 reads SGDLS; CDR2 reads YYNGEE. Germline trimming cut 3 bases from V and 9 bases from J; bases unmatched to any gene: 6. The CDR3 is made up of 14 amino acids.

This rearrangement joins TRBV13 to TRBJ1-5, with a possible D match to TRBD1 (6 bases). Trimming pared 5 bases from V and 5 bases from J, leaving 16 bases between. Germline V lookup: CDR1 PRHDT, CDR2 FYEKMQ (reference sequence). The CDR3 covers 15 residues. CDR3 in amino acids: CASSTSTHRDQPQHF. The DNA of the CDR3 is TGTGCCAGCAGCACAAGTACCCACAGGGATCAGCCCCAGCATTTT.

The chain is built from TRBV7-6 and TRBJ1-1, with D possibly being TRBD1 (6 bases). CDR1 is SGHVS and CDR2 is FNYEAQ in the germline V gene. Trimming shortened V by 5 bases and J by 1 base, and 20 bases separated the two germline ends. The CDR3 totals 17 residues. The CDR3, as DNA: TGTGCCAGCAGCCAAAGAACGTACAGGGCTGAGAACACTGAAGCTTTCTTT. The encoded protein is CASSQRTYRAENTEAFF.

This clone was found a few times. The gene calls are TRBV6-4 and TRBJ2-3; 7 nucleotides match TRBD2. Germline loops: CDR1 MRHNA, CDR2 SNTAGT. The V gene end was trimmed by 3 bases and the J gene end by 0 bases; junction bases not matched to a gene: 3. This CDR3 contains 15 residues. CDR3 DNA: TGTGCCAGCAGTGAGGATAGCGGGAGCACAGATACGCAGTATTTT. Its translation is CASSEDSGSTDTQYF.

This clone was picked up one time. J is TRBJ1-4 and V is TRBV7-9; 8 positions match TRBD1. CDR1 and CDR2 from the germline V gene are SEHNR and FQNEAQ (reference sequence). V shed 5 bases, J shed 7 bases, and the junction held 12 bases outside the gene matches. The CDR3 covers 16 residues. CDR3: CASSLRPGTGGEKLFF. The CDR3 DNA reads as TGTGCCAGCAGCCTCCGACCCGGGACAGGAGGTGAAAAACTGTTTTTT.

The V gene is TRBV6-5, the J gene TRBJ1-2, with D unclear. Germline V gives CDR1 MNHEY, CDR2 SVGAGI. V was cut by 2 bases and J by 2 bases, with 12 bases left in between. This CDR3 has 15 residues. CDR3 protein: CASSYTGNMNYGYTF. The CDR3 coding sequence is TGTGCCAGCAGTTACACCGGGAACATGAACTATGGCTACACCTTC.